A single sample is the source of the 14 T cell receptor beta chains below, sequenced in a study of T cells in Graves' hyperthyroidism and ophthalmopathy. Regions amplified from RNA transcripts were the TCR beta CDR3 regions. The study used the HTBI primer set for a first-round RT-PCR of the TCR CDR3. TCRdb re-derived calls from the multiplex PCR reads in MiXCR, one entry per CDR3 protein. The repertoire holds approximately 350,000 distinct CDR3 sequences, roughly 15% seen once, with around 20% in the top ten. The sample comprised blood. The receptors here all came from a woman aged 55 to 70 with Graves' ophthalmopathy.

J is TRBJ1-5 and V is TRBV19; D is ambiguous. V lost 3 bases, J lost 0 bases, and 15 bases lay in between. This CDR3 has 17 amino acids. Germline CDR1 reads LNHDA; CDR2 reads SQIVND (reference sequence). The CDR3 region has the DNA TGTGCCAGTAGTATTGAGAGGGAAGGGTATAGCAATCAGCCCCAGCATTTT. Encoded protein: CASSIEREGYSNQPQHF. Full variable domain (remainder filled in from reference TRBV19 and TRBJ1-5): DGGITQSPKYLFRKEGQNVTLSCEQNLNHDAMYWYRQDPGQGLRLIYYSQIVNDFQKGDIAEGYSVSREKKESFPLTVTSAQKNPTAFYLCASSIEREGYSNQPQHFGDGTRLSIL.

This clonotype showed up many times. This chain joins TRBV30 and TRBJ2-1; 7 bases are a match to TRBD2. V trimming: 4 bases; J trimming: 5 bases; junction bases outside the gene matches: 11. Germline lookup yields CDR1 GTSNPN and CDR2 SVGIG (reference sequence). CDR3 length: 15 amino acids. The CDR3 region is CAWNPAGRENNEQFF. CDR3 DNA: TGTGCCTGGAATCCCGCAGGGCGGGAGAACAATGAGCAGTTCTTC.

This clonotype came up many times. The CDR3 region is CASSPGLAGQSDPYEQYF. CDR3 nucleotide sequence: TGTGCCAGCAGCCCTGGACTAGCGGGCCAATCCGACCCCTACGAGCAGTACTTC. The chain uses TRBV7-2 and TRBJ2-7; 11 bases line up with TRBD2. V was pared by 5 bases and J by 2 bases, with 14 bases of the junction left unmatched. This CDR3 is 18 amino acids long. Germline CDR1 SGHTA, CDR2 FQGNSA.

Remarks on this clonotype: At one end the junction does not follow the germline gene, possibly because of a read error. The chain is built from TRBV6-1 and TRBJ1-2; D is possibly TRBD1 (5 bases). Germline-derived CDR1 and CDR2 are MNHNS and SASEGT. CDR3 length: 16 residues. The CDR3, as DNA: TGTGCCAGCAGTCCAGGGTTATTCGCAGGTTACTATGGCTGCACCTTC. This translates into CASSPGLFAGYYGCTF.

This clonotype was recorded at least ten times. The genes are TRBV20-1 and TRBJ1-5; 7 nucleotides agree with TRBD1. Germline V gene lookup returns CDR1 DFQATT and CDR2 SNEGSKA (reference sequence). V lost 4 bases to trimming and J lost 1 base; unmatched junction nucleotides: 7. The CDR3 is 15 amino acids. DNA of the CDR3: TGCAGTGCTACGAGACAGGGACAAAGCAATCAGCCCCAGCATTTT. It codes for CSATRQGQSNQPQHF.

This clonotype has at least ten counts. V is TRBV11-2 and J is TRBJ2-2; the match to TRBD1 covers 7 bases. The J segment lost 5 bases and the V segment lost 4 bases, leaving 10 bases of the junction unmatched. Germline V lookup: CDR1 SGHAT, CDR2 FQNNGV. The CDR3 runs to 16 residues. In nucleotides, the CDR3 is TGTGCCAGCAGCTCGACCCGAGGGGGCTTAACCGGGGAGCTGTTTTTT. It specifies CASSSTRGGLTGELFF. Variable domain in full (rest from reference TRBV11-2 and TRBJ2-2): EAGVAQSPRYKIIEKRQSVAFWCNPISGHATLYWYQQILGQGPKLLIQFQNNGVVDDSQLPKDRFSAERLKGVDSTLKIQPAKLEDSAVYLCASSSTRGGLTGELFFGEGSRLTVL.

This clonotype appeared many times. V gene TRBV2 combines with J gene TRBJ2-7; TRBD1 aligns across 7 bases. V lost 7 bases, J lost 7 bases, and 10 bases stayed unmatched. CDR1 and CDR2 from the germline V gene are SNHLY and FYNNEI. The CDR3 has 13 amino acids. The CDR3 bases are TGTGCCAGCATGTTGGGACAGTTGCGAGAGCAGTACTTC. Protein: CASMLGQLREQYF.

The table lists this clonotype with many counts. The chain uses TRBV7-9 and TRBJ2-3; D is unclear. The CDR3 extends over 13 amino acids. Trimming removed 5 bases at V and 6 bases at J, with 12 bases between. Germline values: CDR1 SEHNR, CDR2 FQNEAQ (reference sequence). CDR3 nucleotide sequence: TGTGCCAGCAGCCCCTTTGGGTCGGATACGCAGTATTTT. As protein: CASSPFGSDTQYF.

V is TRBV30 and J is TRBJ1-5, with TRBD1 identical over 7 bases. The length of the CDR3 is 14 residues. The V and J ends lost 5 bases and 1 base, in that order; junction bases with no gene match: 5. Germline V gene lookup returns CDR1 GTSNPN and CDR2 SVGIG (reference sequence). The CDR3: CAWGGGTSNQPQHF. The CDR3 nucleotides read TGTGCCTGGGGAGGGGGCACGAGCAATCAGCCCCAGCATTTT.

The rearrangement uses TRBV6-2 or TRBV6-3 and TRBJ2-5; D is possibly TRBD2 (6 bases). The ends were cut back, 6 bases at V and 4 bases at J, with 21 bases in the middle. CDR3 size: 16 residues. Germline V CDR1 and CDR2: MNHEY, SVGEGT. The CDR3: CASSARDSHRGETQYF. CDR3 in DNA: TGTGCCAGCAGCGCCCGGGACTCCCATCGGGGAGAGACCCAGTACTTC.

This clonotype was detected many times. This sequence joins TRBV18 and TRBJ1-4; the D gene is possibly TRBD1 (5 bases). CDR1 KGHSH and CDR2 LQKENI come from the germline V gene. Trimming removed 6 bases at V and 5 bases at J, with 10 bases between. This CDR3 region has 13 residues. The CDR3 DNA sequence: TGTGCCAGCTCCCCGGGGGAAAATGAAAAACTGTTTTTT. Its protein is CASSPGENEKLFF.

This clonotype has more than one count but fewer than ten. The chain is built from TRBV28 and TRBJ1-2, with 9 nucleotides matching TRBD1. The germline V gene has CDR1 MDHEN and CDR2 SYDVKM. The CDR3 contains 15 residues. The junction had 7 bases not matched to a gene; V was cut back by 6 bases and J by 2 bases. The CDR3 DNA sequence: TGTGCCAGCAGGTCAACGGGACAGGGAAACTATGGCTACACCTTC. This encodes CASRSTGQGNYGYTF.

This clonotype was seen a few times. Here the CDR3 reads CASSIRVGNTEAFF. For the CDR3, the DNA is TGTGCCAGTAGTATAAGGGTTGGGAACACTGAAGCTTTCTTT. This rearrangement joins TRBV19 to TRBJ1-1, with unresolved D. The germline CDR1 and CDR2 sequences are LNHDA and SQIVND (reference sequence). V was pared by 2 bases and J by 1 base, with 8 bases between. This CDR3 is 14 amino acids long.

This clonotype was seen many times. The V and J genes are TRBV7-2 and TRBJ2-5, with 9 bases fitting TRBD1. Germline V CDR1 and CDR2: SGHTA, FQGNSA. CDR3 length: 15 amino acids. J lost 1 base, V lost 3 bases, and 3 bases had no gene match. The CDR3 bases are TGTGCCAGCAGCTTGGGGACAGGGATCCAAGAGACCCAGTACTTC. Its translation: CASSLGTGIQETQYF.